What follows are 6 T cell receptor beta chains derived from one specimen sequenced in a study of radiotherapy plus CTLA-4 blockade in lung cancer. Generated by immunoSEQ multiplex PCR, the TCRdb table keeps only in-frame clones and is missing some. The data hold about 97,000 clones, with around 74% observed a single time. The source material was peripheral blood, sampled from a patient treated with radiotherapy plus ipilimumab. These receptors were taken from a human donor with non-small cell lung cancer who had a partial response to radiotherapy plus ipilimumab. Some clones in this sample may be carry-over from other donors' samples.

J is TRBJ2-5 and V is TRBV28, with a possible D match to TRBD2 (6 bases). The J call is in doubt because the DNA end fits TRBJ2-7 better. The length of the CDR3 is 12 residues. Per germline, CDR1 MDHEN and CDR2 SYDVKM. The CDR3 region is CASGEVDSEQYF. For the CDR3, the DNA is TGTGCCAGCGGGGAGGTCGACAGCGAGCAGTACTTC.

The V and J genes are TRBV6-5 and TRBJ1-5; 9 nucleotides line up with TRBD1. The CDR3 is 15 amino acids. V lost 5 bases and J lost 5; bases outside the gene matches: 7. Germline V lookup: CDR1 MNHEY, CDR2 SVGAGI. The CDR3 sequence is CASSVGTGRDQPQHF. The CDR3 nucleotides are TGTGCCAGCAGTGTAGGGACAGGGCGAGATCAGCCCCAGCATTTT.

This chain links TRBV6-4 with TRBJ2-7, with D possibly TRBD2 on 6 matching bases. Germline loops: CDR1 MRHNA, CDR2 SNTAGT. The CDR3 extends over 15 amino acids. V was shortened by 8 bases and J by 0 bases, with 17 bases between the two germline ends. The CDR3 bases are TGTGCCAGCCCCTTATCCGGCGGGATCTCCTACGAGCAGTACTTC. Encoded protein: CASPLSGGISYEQYF.

The rearrangement links TRBV2 to TRBJ2-1; TRBD2 aligns across 10 bases. J lost 9 bases, V lost 8 bases, and 13 bases had no gene match. Per the germline V gene, CDR1 is SNHLY and CDR2 is FYNNEI. This CDR3 region has 15 residues. The CDR3 sequence: CASSRAGGRVGEQFF. Written as DNA, the CDR3 is TGTGCCAGCTCTCGAGCGGGAGGGCGGGTTGGTGAGCAGTTCTTC. Based on the CDR3 plus reference TRBV2 and TRBJ2-1, the full variable domain is EPEVTQTPSHQVTQMGQEVILRCVPISNHLYFYWYRQILGQKVEFLVSFYNNEISEKSEIFDDQFSVERPDGSNFTLKIRSTKLEDSAMYFCASSRAGGRVGEQFFGPGTRLTVL.

The rearrangement links TRBV28 to TRBJ1-3; D perhaps matches TRBD1 (5 bases). Germline V gives CDR1 MDHEN, CDR2 SYDVKM. V was cut by 6 bases and J by 4 bases, with 19 bases left in between. The CDR3 totals 16 residues. The CDR3 region has the DNA TGTGCCAGCAGCAACCGCGGGACGGCGGGGGGAAACACCATATATTTT. Its translation is CASSNRGTAGGNTIYF.

The chain joins TRBV6-7 to TRBJ1-6, with 10 positions matching TRBD1. TRBV6-7 is known as an ORF, though its function is uncertain. This CDR3 contains 15 residues. Germline trimming cut 6 bases from V and 8 bases from J; bases unmatched to any gene: 7. The CDR3 region is CASSPDRGQDSPLHF. CDR3 sequence (DNA): TGTGCCAGCAGCCCTGACAGGGGGCAGGATTCACCCCTCCACTTT.